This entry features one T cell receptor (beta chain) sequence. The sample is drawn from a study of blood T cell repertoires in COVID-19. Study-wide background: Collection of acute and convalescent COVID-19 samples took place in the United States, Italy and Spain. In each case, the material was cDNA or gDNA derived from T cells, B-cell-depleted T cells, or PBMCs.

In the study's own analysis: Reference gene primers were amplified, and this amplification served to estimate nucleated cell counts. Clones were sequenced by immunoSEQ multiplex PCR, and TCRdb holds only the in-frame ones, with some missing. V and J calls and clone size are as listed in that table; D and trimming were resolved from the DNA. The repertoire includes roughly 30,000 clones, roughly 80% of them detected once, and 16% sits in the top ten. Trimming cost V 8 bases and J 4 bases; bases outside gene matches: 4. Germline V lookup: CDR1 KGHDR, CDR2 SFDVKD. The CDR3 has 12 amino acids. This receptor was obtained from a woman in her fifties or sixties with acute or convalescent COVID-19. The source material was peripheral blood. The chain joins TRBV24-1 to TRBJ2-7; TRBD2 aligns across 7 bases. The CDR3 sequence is CATTSGVYEQYF. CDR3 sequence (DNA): TGTGCCACCACTAGCGGCGTTTACGAGCAGTACTTC.